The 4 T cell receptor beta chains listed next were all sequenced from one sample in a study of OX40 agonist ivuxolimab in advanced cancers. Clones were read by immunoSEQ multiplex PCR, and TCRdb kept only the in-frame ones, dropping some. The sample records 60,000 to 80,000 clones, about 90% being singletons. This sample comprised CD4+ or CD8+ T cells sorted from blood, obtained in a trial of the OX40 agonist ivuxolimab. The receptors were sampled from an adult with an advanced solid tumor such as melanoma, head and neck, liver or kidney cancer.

This CDR3 is CASSATLAGGIGEQFF. The CDR3 region has the DNA TGTGCCAGCAGTGCAACCCTAGCGGGAGGTATTGGGGAGCAGTTCTTC. This chain uses TRBV2 with TRBJ2-1, with 11 bases that match TRBD2. The J segment lost 10 bases and the V segment lost 4 bases, leaving 12 bases of the junction unmatched. Per the germline V gene, CDR1 is SNHLY and CDR2 is FYNNEI. The CDR3 contains 16 residues.

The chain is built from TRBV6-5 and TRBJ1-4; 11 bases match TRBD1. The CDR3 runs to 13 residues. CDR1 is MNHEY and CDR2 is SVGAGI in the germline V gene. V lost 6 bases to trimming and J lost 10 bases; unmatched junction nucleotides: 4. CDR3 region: CASRGQGDTKLFF. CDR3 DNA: TGTGCCAGCAGGGGACAGGGGGATACAAAACTGTTTTTT.

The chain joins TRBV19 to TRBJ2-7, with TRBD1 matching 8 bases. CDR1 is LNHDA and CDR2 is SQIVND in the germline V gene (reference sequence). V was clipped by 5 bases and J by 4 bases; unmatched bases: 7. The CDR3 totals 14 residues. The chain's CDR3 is CASSLQGGPYEQYF. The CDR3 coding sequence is TGTGCCAGTAGTTTACAGGGGGGTCCTTACGAGCAGTACTTC.

The CDR3 loop reads CASKGDANTGELFF. CDR3 bases: TGCGCCAGTAAGGGGGACGCGAACACCGGGGAGCTGTTTTTT. The chain is built from TRBV10-2 and TRBJ2-2, with TRBD1 as a possible D gene (6 bases). CDR1 and CDR2 (germline): WSHSY, SAAADI. The CDR3 is 14 amino acids. Trimming removed 9 bases at V and 0 bases at J, with 11 bases between.